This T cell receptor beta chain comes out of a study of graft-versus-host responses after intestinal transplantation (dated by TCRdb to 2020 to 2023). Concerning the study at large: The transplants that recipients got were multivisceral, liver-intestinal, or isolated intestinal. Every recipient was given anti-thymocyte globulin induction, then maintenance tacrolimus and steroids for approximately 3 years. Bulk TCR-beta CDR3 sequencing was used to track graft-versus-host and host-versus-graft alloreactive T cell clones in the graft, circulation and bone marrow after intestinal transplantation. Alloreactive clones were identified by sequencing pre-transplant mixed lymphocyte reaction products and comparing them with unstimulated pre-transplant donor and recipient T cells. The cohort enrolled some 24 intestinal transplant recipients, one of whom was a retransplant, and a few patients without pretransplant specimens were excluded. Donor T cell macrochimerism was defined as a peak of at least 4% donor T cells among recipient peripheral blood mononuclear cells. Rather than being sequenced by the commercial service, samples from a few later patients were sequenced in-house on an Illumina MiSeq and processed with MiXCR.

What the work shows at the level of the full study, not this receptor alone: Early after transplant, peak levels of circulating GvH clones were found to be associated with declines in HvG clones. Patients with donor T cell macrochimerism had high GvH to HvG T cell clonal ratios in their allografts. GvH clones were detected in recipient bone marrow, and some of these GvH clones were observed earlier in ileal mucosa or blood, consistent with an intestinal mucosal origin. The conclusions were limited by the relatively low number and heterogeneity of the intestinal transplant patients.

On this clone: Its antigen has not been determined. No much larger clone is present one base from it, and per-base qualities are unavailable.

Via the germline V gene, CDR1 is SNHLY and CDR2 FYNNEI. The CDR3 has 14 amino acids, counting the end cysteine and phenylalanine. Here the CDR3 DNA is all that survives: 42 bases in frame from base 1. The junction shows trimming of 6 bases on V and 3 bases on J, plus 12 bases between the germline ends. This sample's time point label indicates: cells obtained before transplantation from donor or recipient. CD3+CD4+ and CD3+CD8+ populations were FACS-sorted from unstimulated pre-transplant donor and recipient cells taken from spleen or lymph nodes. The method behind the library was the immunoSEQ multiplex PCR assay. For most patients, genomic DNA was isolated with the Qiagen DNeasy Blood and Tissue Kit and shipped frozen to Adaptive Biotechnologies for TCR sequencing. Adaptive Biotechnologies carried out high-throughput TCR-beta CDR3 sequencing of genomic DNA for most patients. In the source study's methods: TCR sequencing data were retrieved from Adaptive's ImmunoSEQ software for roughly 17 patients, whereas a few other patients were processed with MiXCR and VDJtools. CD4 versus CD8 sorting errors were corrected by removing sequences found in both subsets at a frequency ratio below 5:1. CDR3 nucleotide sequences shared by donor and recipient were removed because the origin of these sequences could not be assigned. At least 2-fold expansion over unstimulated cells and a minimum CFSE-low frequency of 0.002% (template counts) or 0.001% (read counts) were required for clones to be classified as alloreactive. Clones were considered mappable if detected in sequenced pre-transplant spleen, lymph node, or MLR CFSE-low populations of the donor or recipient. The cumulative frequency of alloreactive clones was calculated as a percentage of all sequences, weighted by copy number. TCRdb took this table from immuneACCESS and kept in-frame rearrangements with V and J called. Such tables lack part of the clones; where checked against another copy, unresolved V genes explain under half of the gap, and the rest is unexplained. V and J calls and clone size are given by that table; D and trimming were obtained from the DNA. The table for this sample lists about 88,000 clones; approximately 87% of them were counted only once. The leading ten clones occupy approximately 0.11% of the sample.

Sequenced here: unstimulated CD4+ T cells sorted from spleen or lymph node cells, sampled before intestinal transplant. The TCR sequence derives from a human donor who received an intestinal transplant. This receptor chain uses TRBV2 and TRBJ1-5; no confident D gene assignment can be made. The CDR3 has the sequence CASSAQNPNQPQHF. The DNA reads TGTGCCAGCAGCGCCCAGAATCCCAATCAGCCCCAGCATTTT.